A single sample gave rise to the 25 T cell receptor beta chains below, sequenced in a study of cytomegalovirus exposure and HLA in healthy donors. Primers for the PCR totalled 60 Vbeta and 13 Jbeta. Profiled with immunoSEQ multiplex PCR; TCRdb holds only in-frame clones, not every one. Of roughly 140,000 clones listed, approximately 83% are singletons. The sample consisted of PBMCs. The receptors come from a male donor in good health and CMV-seronegative.

This chain links TRBV6-1 with TRBJ1-5, with 7 bases that match TRBD1. Germline V CDR1 and CDR2: MNHNS, SASEGT. With V trimmed by 4 bases and J by 0 bases, 15 bases remained unmatched. The CDR3 is made up of 19 amino acids. The CDR3 DNA is TGTGCCAGCAGTGCCACACCGGGACAGCTAACTTATAGCAATCAGCCCCAGCATTTT. Its translation is CASSATPGQLTYSNQPQHF.

This clone has just a few counts. CDR3 loop: CASSDRGPYEQYF. The CDR3 bases are TGTGCCAGCAGCGACAGGGGACCCTACGAGCAGTACTTC. V and J are TRBV6-5 and TRBJ2-7; 8 nucleotides line up with TRBD1. Looked up from germline, CDR1 is MNHEY and CDR2 is SVGAGI. V lost 6 bases to trimming and J lost 2 bases; unmatched junction nucleotides: 3. The CDR3 extends over 13 amino acids.

The chain employs TRBV18 and TRBJ2-1; 9 bases agree with TRBD1. The CDR3 is made up of 16 amino acids. Trimming at V came to 4 bases and at J to 0 bases, leaving 4 bases not matched to a gene. In germline, CDR1 is KGHSH, CDR2 LQKENI. CDR3 region: CASSLQGAGSYNEQFF. The CDR3 DNA reads TGTGCCAGCTCACTACAGGGGGCGGGCTCCTACAATGAGCAGTTCTTC.

The rearrangement uses TRBV6-6 and TRBJ2-2; D remains ambiguous. The CDR3 has 13 amino acids. V gave up 2 bases and J gave up 6 bases, with 7 bases separating them. The V gene's germline CDR1 is MNHNY and CDR2 SVGAGI (reference sequence). CDR3 loop: CASSYEEPGELFF. The CDR3 DNA is TGTGCCAGCAGTTACGAGGAGCCCGGGGAGCTGTTTTTT.

The chain is built from TRBV7-7 and TRBJ2-5, with D uncertain. The V end was cut by 5 bases, the J end by 0 bases, with 13 bases between. The CDR3 has 15 amino acids. Germline V lookup: CDR1 SSHAT, CDR2 FNYEAQ (reference sequence). CDR3 coding DNA: TGTGCCAGCAGCCCCAGCCTAGACTACCAAGAGACCCAGTACTTC. Its protein product is CASSPSLDYQETQYF.

The CDR3 nucleotides read TGTGCCAGCAGTGTAAACGCCGGGACAGGGACCTACGAGCAGTACTTC. Translated: CASSVNAGTGTYEQYF. The chain combines TRBV6-1 with TRBJ2-7, with TRBD1 matching 9 bases. This CDR3 is built from 16 residues. In germline, CDR1 is MNHNS, CDR2 SASEGT. V trimming: 4 bases; J trimming: 2 bases; junction bases outside the gene matches: 9.

In this sample, this clone turned up a few times. The V and J genes are TRBV5-1 and TRBJ2-3; possible D gene TRBD2, 6 bases. V gave up 2 bases and J gave up 6 bases, with 10 bases separating them. Germline V lookup: CDR1 SGHRS, CDR2 YFSETQ. The CDR3 length is 13 residues. The CDR3, as DNA: TGCGCCAGCAGCTTATGGGGGAGGGATACGCAGTATTTT. Its translation: CASSLWGRDTQYF.

The V gene is TRBV28, the J gene TRBJ2-1, with D possibly TRBD1 on 5 matching bases. CDR1 is MDHEN, CDR2 SYDVKM, per germline. The CDR3 is made up of 12 amino acids. V gave up 9 bases and J gave up 1 base, with 7 bases separating them. The DNA of the CDR3 is TGTGCCAGTGGGGCGTCCTACAATGAGCAGTTCTTC. Protein product: CASGASYNEQFF.

This rearrangement joins TRBV19 to TRBJ2-7; TRBD1 agrees at 8 bases. Per germline, CDR1 LNHDA and CDR2 SQIVND (reference sequence). The V segment lost 5 bases and the J segment 3 bases; nucleotides outside the gene matches: 6. CDR3 size: 14 residues. CDR3 bases: TGTGCCAGTAGTCTCGGACAGGGTTACTACGAGCAGTACTTC. Translating it yields CASSLGQGYYEQYF.

The chain links TRBV5-8 to TRBJ2-7, with 8 positions matching TRBD1. This CDR3 has 14 residues. V was clipped by 4 bases and J by 8 bases; unmatched bases: 11. Germline-derived CDR1 and CDR2 are SGHTS and YDEGEE. The CDR3 sequence: CASSITRTGSKQYF. The CDR3 DNA reads as TGTGCCAGCAGCATCACTAGGACAGGGTCAAAGCAGTACTTC.

This clone came up once. The genes are TRBV11-2 and TRBJ1-2, with D possibly being TRBD1 (6 bases). The CDR3 extends over 16 amino acids. V dropped 5 bases and J dropped 4 bases, with 20 bases sitting between them. Germline V gene lookup returns CDR1 SGHAT and CDR2 FQNNGV. As DNA, the CDR3 is TGTGCCAGCAGCCCCACCGGGGGGGCTTGGGGCTATGGCTACACCTTC. This codes for CASSPTGGAWGYGYTF. Together with reference TRBV11-2 and TRBJ1-2, the CDR3 gives the full variable domain: EAGVAQSPRYKIIEKRQSVAFWCNPISGHATLYWYQQILGQGPKLLIQFQNNGVVDDSQLPKDRFSAERLKGVDSTLKIQPAKLEDSAVYLCASSPTGGAWGYGYTFGSGTRLTVV.

J is TRBJ2-1 and V is TRBV7-2; 8 bases are a match to TRBD2. The length of the CDR3 is 16 residues. Germline values: CDR1 SGHTA, CDR2 FQGNSA. Germline trimming cut 2 bases from V and 7 bases from J; bases unmatched to any gene: 10. As DNA, the CDR3 is TGTGCCAGCAGCTTAAGGGTAGCGGGGACTTCTAATGAGCAGTTCTTC. Its translation: CASSLRVAGTSNEQFF.

The chain is built from TRBV7-3 and TRBJ2-1, with TRBD2 matching over 7 bases. With V trimmed by 5 bases and J by 5 bases, 9 bases remained unmatched. CDR1 SGHTA and CDR2 FQGTGA come from the germline V gene. The CDR3 spans 15 residues. The CDR3 DNA reads as TGTGCCAGCAGCCGCGGGAGCTTGGGCCACAATGAGCAGTTCTTC. It encodes CASSRGSLGHNEQFF.

The count of this clone is one. The gene calls are TRBV7-9 and TRBJ2-4, with D possibly TRBD2 on 5 matching bases. CDR1 is SEHNR and CDR2 is FQNEAQ in the germline V gene (reference sequence). Trimming removed 2 bases at V and 7 bases at J, with 12 bases between. The CDR3 extends over 14 amino acids. DNA of the CDR3: TGTGCCAGCAGCTTACCCGGGGTTGAGAACATTCAGTACTTC. Amino acid sequence: CASSLPGVENIQYF.

This clone was picked up one time. The CDR3: CASRIDSTYEQYF. As DNA, the CDR3 is TGTGCCAGCCGAATTGACTCCACCTACGAGCAGTACTTC. This chain links TRBV11-2 with TRBJ2-7; D not resolved. V was pared by 8 bases and J by 2 bases, with 13 bases between. Germline CDR1 and CDR2: SGHAT and FQNNGV. The CDR3 length is 13 residues. Looking up the rest from reference TRBV11-2 and TRBJ2-7 gives the full variable domain: EAGVAQSPRYKIIEKRQSVAFWCNPISGHATLYWYQQILGQGPKLLIQFQNNGVVDDSQLPKDRFSAERLKGVDSTLKIQPAKLEDSAVYLCASRIDSTYEQYFGPGTRLTVT.

The rearrangement links TRBV27 to TRBJ2-7, with TRBD2 matching over 8 bases. The junction had 14 bases not matched to a gene; V was cut back by 6 bases and J by 4 bases. The CDR3 runs to 16 residues. Germline CDR1 reads MNHEY; CDR2 reads SMNVEV (reference sequence). The DNA of the CDR3 is TGTGCCAGCAGGACTATCGGGCTTAGCGGGACGTACGAGCAGTACTTC. As protein: CASRTIGLSGTYEQYF.

As concerns this clone: A read error may produce the germline difference seen at one junction end. This chain uses TRBV7-9 with TRBJ1-1, with 8 nucleotides matching TRBD1. The germline gives CDR1 SEHNR, CDR2 FQNEAQ (reference sequence). There are 16 residues in the CDR3. The CDR3 DNA is TGTTCCAGCAGCTTAGGGCAGGGGGCGTGGGGAGACGAAGCTTTCTTT. Amino acids: CSSSLGQGAWGDEAFF.

The chain has TRBV9 and TRBJ2-7; TRBD2 matches at 12 bases. Germline V CDR1 and CDR2: SGDLS, YYNGEE. This CDR3 has 14 amino acids. V gave up 6 bases and J gave up 4 bases; unmatched junction bases: 5. CDR3 region: CASTPGLAGYEQYF. In nucleotides, the CDR3 is TGTGCCAGCACCCCGGGACTAGCGGGTTACGAGCAGTACTTC. The full variable domain, rest sourced from reference TRBV9 and TRBJ2-7, is DSGVTQTPKHLITATGQRVTLRCSPRSGDLSVYWYQQSLDQGLQFLIQYYNGEERAKGNILERFSAQQFPDLHSELNLSSLELGDSALYFCASTPGLAGYEQYFGPGTRLTVT.

On this clone itself: The sample contains more than one DNA sequence encoding this CDR3. The V call is TRBV28, the J call TRBJ2-7; TRBD2 matches 11 bases. Per germline, CDR1 MDHEN and CDR2 SYDVKM. This CDR3 has 14 residues. V trimming: 6 bases; J trimming: 4 bases; junction bases outside the gene matches: 5. In DNA, the CDR3 is TGTGCCAGCAGCCTAGCGGGAGGTACTTACGAGCAGTACTTC. Residues: CASSLAGGTYEQYF.

This chain connects TRBV29-1 to TRBJ2-3, with D perhaps TRBD2 (6 bases). Germline V gene lookup returns CDR1 SQVTM and CDR2 ANQGSEA. V lost 1 base to trimming and J lost 1 base, with 15 bases between them. The CDR3 sequence is 16 residues long. CDR3 bases: TGCAGCGTTGAAGGCGAACCGGGACTTGGCACAGATACGCAGTATTTT. Protein product: CSVEGEPGLGTDTQYF.

This clone came up a few times. The rearrangement joins TRBV18 to TRBJ2-7; no definite D call. The germline V and J ends were trimmed by 3 bases and 0 bases, with 3 bases remaining between them. This CDR3 is 12 amino acids long. The germline V gene has CDR1 KGHSH and CDR2 LQKENI. The CDR3 region is CASSPFSYEQYF. The CDR3 coding sequence is TGTGCCAGCTCACCCTTCTCCTACGAGCAGTACTTC.

The chain links TRBV6-7 to TRBJ2-2; 7 nucleotides agree with TRBD2. TRBV6-7 is sorted into the ORF group, with uncertain function. V gave up 7 bases and J gave up 2 bases; unmatched junction bases: 19. This CDR3 region has 19 residues. The CDR3 DNA follows: TGTGCCAGCACCCGAATCCCTAGCGGCAACCTTGGCAACACCGGGGAGCTGTTTTTT. This encodes CASTRIPSGNLGNTGELFF.

The V call is TRBV27, the J call TRBJ2-5; the match to TRBD2 covers 8 bases. The J call may be in error: the DNA end matches TRBJ2-7 better. The CDR3 is 15 amino acids. In germline, CDR1 is MNHEY, CDR2 SMNVEV (reference sequence). CDR3 region: CASSLAGGSSYEQYF. As DNA, the CDR3 is TGTGCCAGCAGTCTAGCGGGTGGCAGCTCCTACGAGCAGTACTTC.

The V and J genes are TRBV7-2 and TRBJ2-6; 7 bases are shared with TRBD1. The germline gives CDR1 SGHTA, CDR2 FQGNSA. With 9 bases clipped from V and 4 bases from J, the junction kept 15 bases outside the gene matches. The CDR3 is 17 amino acids. The DNA of the CDR3 is TGTGCCAGGAGGGGACAGCCCGTCCGCCGGGGGGCCAACGTCCTGACTTTC. Protein: CARRGQPVRRGANVLTF.

This chain links TRBV30 with TRBJ2-5, with a possible D match to TRBD2 (5 bases). The germline V gene has CDR1 GTSNPN and CDR2 SVGIG (reference sequence). Trimming stripped 4 bases from V and 9 bases from J, with 15 bases between. This CDR3 has 12 residues. The CDR3 loop is CAWTKTGRAQYF. The CDR3 region has the DNA TGTGCCTGGACTAAAACGGGAAGGGCCCAGTACTTC. Together with reference TRBV30 and TRBJ2-5, the CDR3 gives the full variable domain: SQTIHQWPATLVQPVGSPLSLECTVEGTSNPNLYWYRQAAGRGLQLLFYSVGIGQISSEVPQNLSASRPQDRQFILSSKKLLLSDSGFYLCAWTKTGRAQYFGPGTRLLVL.